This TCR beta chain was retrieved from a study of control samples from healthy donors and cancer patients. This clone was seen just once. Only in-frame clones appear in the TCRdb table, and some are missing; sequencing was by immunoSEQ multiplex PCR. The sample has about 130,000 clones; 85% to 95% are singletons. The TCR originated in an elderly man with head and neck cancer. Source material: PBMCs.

The CDR3 nucleotides read TGTGCCAGCACCAGGGAGCCGGGACAGACGAACACCGGGGAGCTGTTTTTT. Its translation is CASTREPGQTNTGELFF. V is TRBV3-1 (or the pseudogene TRBV3-2) and J is TRBJ2-2; 7 nucleotides line up with TRBD1. Germline CDR1 and CDR2: LGHDT and YNNKEL (reference sequence). V was clipped by 7 bases and J by 0 bases; unmatched bases: 11. The CDR3 runs 17 residues.